The source of this T cell receptor beta chain is a study of T cells in Graves' hyperthyroidism and ophthalmopathy. This clonotype came up many times. Its specificity is unknown. The study, taken as a whole, reports: Clonotypes that were expanded in thyroid above 0.001 mostly appeared in blood too. Model output signaled ophthalmopathy a median 6.5 months ahead of onset.

The germline V gene encodes CDR1 MDHEN and CDR2 SYDVKM. The CDR3 is made up of 14 amino acids. V was trimmed by 2 bases and J by 6 bases, leaving 11 bases between them. Amplified regions were TCR beta CDR3 sequences from RNA transcripts. The study used the HTBI primer set for a first-round RT-PCR of the TCR CDR3. TCRdb re-analysed the multiplex PCR reads in MiXCR, keeping a single row per CDR3 protein. The repertoire holds 400,000 or so distinct CDR3 sequences, more than 14% seen once, with around a fifth in the top ten. This TCR came from a woman aged 25 to 39 with Graves' ophthalmopathy. This chain uses TRBV28 with TRBJ1-5; no clear D. The material sequenced was blood. DNA for the CDR3: TGTGCCAGCAGTTTAGTTGATAGGGTTCAGCCCCAGCATTTT. Translating gives CASSLVDRVQPQHF.